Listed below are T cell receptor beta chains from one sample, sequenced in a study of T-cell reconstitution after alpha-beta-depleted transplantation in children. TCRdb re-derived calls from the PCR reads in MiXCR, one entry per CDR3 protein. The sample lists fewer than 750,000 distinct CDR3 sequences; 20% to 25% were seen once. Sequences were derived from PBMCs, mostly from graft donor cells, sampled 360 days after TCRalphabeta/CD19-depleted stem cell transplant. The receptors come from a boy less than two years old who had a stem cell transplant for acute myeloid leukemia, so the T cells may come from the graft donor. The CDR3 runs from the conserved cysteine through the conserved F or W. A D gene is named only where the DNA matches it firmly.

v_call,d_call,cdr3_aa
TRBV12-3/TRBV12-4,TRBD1,CASSIDRGALHF
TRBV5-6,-,CASSPAHWGRSGNTIYF
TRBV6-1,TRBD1,CASSQRGDRETSTDTQYF
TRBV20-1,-,CSARGDMNTEAFF
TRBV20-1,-,CSARRAPGQGEQYF
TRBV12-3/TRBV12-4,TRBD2,CASSLETSGGETQYF
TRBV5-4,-,CASSLLPQGGTGNLGEQYF
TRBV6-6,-,CASSFDSTDEAFF
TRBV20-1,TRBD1,CSARAPGQGNTEAFF
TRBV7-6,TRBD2,CASSLHPGLASYEQFF
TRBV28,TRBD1,CASSVTGSDEPQHF
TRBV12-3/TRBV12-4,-,CASSIQAAQYNEQFF
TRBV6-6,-,CASSYEFNQPQHF
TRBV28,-,CASGKGSYNSPLHF
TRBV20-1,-,CSATGRGGPGETQYF
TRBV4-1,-,CASSPPRRTGRGETQYF
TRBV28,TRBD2,CASSSPSAGGNEQFF
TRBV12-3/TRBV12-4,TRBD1,CASSFGQGVSPLHF
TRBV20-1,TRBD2,CSARDPGAGILNAYF
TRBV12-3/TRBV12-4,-,CASSPDGNWVNQPQHF
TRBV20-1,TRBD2,CSARTSGGGETQYF
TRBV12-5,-,CASGLLDVGELFF
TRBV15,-,CATSRSGQNSPLHF
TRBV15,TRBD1,CATSRRDRGYEQYF
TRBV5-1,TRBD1,CASSFSGTGTPTDTQYF
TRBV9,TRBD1,CASSARTGKEGYTF
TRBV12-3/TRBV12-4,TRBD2,CASSLSLLAGGPYNEQFF
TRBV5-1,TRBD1,CASSLPDRPSYEQYF